The rows below give T cell receptor beta chains drawn from one sample of a study of T cell clones after liver transplantation. Profiling relied on immunoSEQ multiplex PCR, and the TCRdb table lists in-frame clones only, not all of them. The data show under 85,000 clones, about 80% seen once. The sequences come from CD4+ T cells from blood, collected 12 months after liver transplant. These receptors all stem from a human patient who received a liver transplant. Some T cells may be supplied by the graft donor. The CDR3 runs from the conserved cysteine through the conserved F or W. The order of the fields is D gene, V gene, clone size, J gene, CDR3 protein, CDR3 DNA. A D gene is named only where the DNA matches it firmly. The size entry is marked missing in some rows and otherwise reads once, few, many or a size class.

TRBD2	TRBV4-2	-	TRBJ2-1	CASSRSGRADEQFF	TGTGCCAGCAGCCGTAGCGGGAGGGCGGATGAGCAGTTCTTC
-	TRBV18	once	TRBJ1-3	CASSPGGYGSGNTIYF	TGTGCCAGCTCACCAGGAGGCTACGGTTCTGGAAACACCATATATTTT
-	TRBV10-2	-	TRBJ2-3	CASSASIITDTQYF	TGCGCCAGCAGTGCTAGCATAATCACAGATACGCAGTATTTT
TRBD2	TRBV9	-	TRBJ2-3	CASSVEGGRRADTQYF	TGTGCCAGCAGCGTAGAGGGCGGGAGGCGGGCAGATACGCAGTATTTT
TRBD1	TRBV29-1	-	TRBJ2-3	CSVDRQGADTQYF	TGCAGCGTTGATAGACAGGGGGCAGATACGCAGTATTTT
-	TRBV25-1	-	TRBJ1-1	CASSFNRVTEAFF	TGTGCCAGCAGTTTTAATAGGGTCACTGAAGCTTTCTTT
-	TRBV30	-	TRBJ2-5	CAWSLGRGGVETQYF	TGTGCCTGGAGTCTGGGGCGAGGGGGAGTCGAGACCCAGTACTTC
-	TRBV14	once	TRBJ2-1	CASSLSLGFEQFF	TGTGCCAGCAGCCTCTCCCTGGGGTTTGAGCAGTTCTTC
TRBD1	TRBV7-8	-	TRBJ1-5	CASSFTGGRNQPQHF	TGTGCCAGCAGCTTCACAGGGGGCCGTAATCAGCCCCAGCATTTT
TRBD1	TRBV5-1	-	TRBJ2-2	CASSLGQGSWELFF	TGCGCCAGCAGCTTGGGACAGGGAAGTTGGGAGCTGTTTTTT